The T cell receptor (beta chain) described here comes from a study of CD8 T cells in ankylosing spondylitis. At least ten counts were recorded for this clonotype. Its cognate antigen is unknown. The CDR3 is 13 residues long. In germline, CDR1 is DFQATT, CDR2 SNEGSKA (reference sequence). Study results and caveats: The clones that were linked to disease were reported to be significantly enriched in matched synovial fluid samples from ankylosing spondylitis patients. Among TCR beta sequences, a motif of several highly homologous variants appeared characteristic of ankylosing spondylitis blood.

TCRdb passed the 5' RACE reads through MiXCR, listing each CDR3 protein once. The sample lists around 450,000 distinct CDR3 sequences, 25% to 30% occurring once. The sequenced sample was blood, either unsorted or a sorted T cell fraction (not recorded which). The source is a male donor with ankylosing spondylitis. V usage is TRBV20-1 and J usage is TRBJ1-1; tentative D call: TRBD1 (5 bases). CDR3 protein: CRAEVGLSSEAFF. DNA for the CDR3: TGCAGAGCAGAGGTGGGACTATCATCTGAAGCTTTCTTT.